This entry lists 20 T cell receptor beta chains sequenced from one sample in a study of blood T cell repertoires in COVID-19. Produced via immunoSEQ multiplex PCR; TCRdb's table is partial and in-frame only. Counted here are over 200,000 clones, approximately 90% occurring once; the ten biggest clones make up over 9%. The specimen sequenced was PBMCs or T cells enriched from blood (not recorded which). These receptor sequences come from a man younger than 30 with acute COVID-19.

The chain couples TRBV3-1 (or the pseudogene TRBV3-2) to TRBJ2-7; 7 positions match TRBD2. CDR3 length equals 15 residues. V dropped 1 base and J dropped 5; count of bases not matched to a gene: 8. Germline V gene sequence: CDR1 LGHDT, CDR2 YNNKEL (reference sequence). CDR3 loop: CASSQAISGCDEQYF. The CDR3 DNA reads TGTGCCAGCAGCCAAGCCATTAGCGGGTGCGACGAGCAGTACTTC.

There are a few counts of this clone. The chain is built from TRBV7-9 and TRBJ2-3; 7 bases are a match to TRBD2. Unmatched junction bases numbered 9, after V lost 4 bases and J lost 5 bases. The germline V gene encodes CDR1 SEHNR and CDR2 FQNEAQ (reference sequence). CDR3 length: 15 amino acids. The CDR3 DNA is TGTGCCAGCAGCTCCCCGGCGGGAGTTCGAGATACGCAGTATTTT. Residues: CASSSPAGVRDTQYF. Looking up the rest from reference TRBV7-9 and TRBJ2-3 gives the full variable domain: DTGVSQNPRHKITKRGQNVTFRCDPISEHNRLYWYRQTLGQGPEFLTYFQNEAQLEKSRLLSDRFSAERPKGSFSTLEIQRTEQGDSAMYLCASSSPAGVRDTQYFGPGTRLTVL.

This rearrangement joins TRBV5-8 to TRBJ2-7; TRBD2 matches at 8 bases. Germline CDR1 and CDR2: SGHTS and YDEGEE. The CDR3 length is 13 residues. V was pared by 5 bases and J by 2 bases, with 3 bases of the junction left unmatched. The CDR3 reads CASSLSGTYEQYF. The CDR3 region has the DNA TGTGCCAGCAGTCTTAGCGGGACCTACGAGCAGTACTTC.

The chain couples TRBV7-9 to TRBJ2-3; 12 nucleotides line up with TRBD1. From germline, CDR1 is SEHNR and CDR2 FQNEAQ (reference sequence). With 4 bases clipped from V and 4 bases from J, the junction kept 6 bases outside the gene matches. The CDR3 consists of 16 residues. The CDR3 here is CASSSTGTGGSDTQYF. For the CDR3, the DNA is TGTGCCAGCAGCTCTACCGGGACAGGGGGCTCAGATACGCAGTATTTT. The full variable domain, rest sourced from reference TRBV7-9 and TRBJ2-3, is DTGVSQNPRHKITKRGQNVTFRCDPISEHNRLYWYRQTLGQGPEFLTYFQNEAQLEKSRLLSDRFSAERPKGSFSTLEIQRTEQGDSAMYLCASSSTGTGGSDTQYFGPGTRLTVL.

The rearrangement links TRBV19 to TRBJ2-1; the D gene is possibly TRBD1 (7 bases). The V gene's germline CDR1 is LNHDA and CDR2 SQIVND (reference sequence). The CDR3 spans 15 residues. V was clipped by 2 bases and J by 7 bases, with 15 bases between them. CDR3 in amino acids: CASSIQGGPQNEQFF. CDR3 sequence (DNA): TGTGCCAGTAGTATACAGGGGGGACCCCAAAATGAGCAGTTCTTC. The variable domain in full, with the rest retrieved from reference TRBV19 and TRBJ2-1, is DGGITQSPKYLFRKEGQNVTLSCEQNLNHDAMYWYRQDPGQGLRLIYYSQIVNDFQKGDIAEGYSVSREKKESFPLTVTSAQKNPTAFYLCASSIQGGPQNEQFFGPGTRLTVL.

Here the CDR3 reads CASSPSPILNEQFF. The CDR3 DNA reads TGTGCCAGCAGCCCCTCCCCTATTCTCAATGAGCAGTTCTTC. The chain uses TRBV28 and TRBJ2-1; the D is unclear. There are 14 residues in the CDR3. Trimming cost V 6 bases and J 6 bases, with 15 bases left between them. Germline values: CDR1 MDHEN, CDR2 SYDVKM.

The chain recombines TRBV11-3 with TRBJ2-7, with 9 bases matching TRBD1. The CDR3 runs to 14 residues. J lost 3 bases, V lost 2 bases, and 2 bases had no gene match. Germline values: CDR1 SGHNT, CDR2 YENEEA. This chain's CDR3 is CASSLRQGGYEQYF. CDR3 bases: TGTGCCAGCAGCTTACGACAGGGGGGCTACGAGCAGTACTTC.

The chain links TRBV19 to TRBJ1-1; D possibly corresponds to TRBD1 (5 bases). The germline CDR1 and CDR2 sequences are LNHDA and SQIVND (reference sequence). Trimming cost V 9 bases and J 6 bases, with 14 bases left between them. CDR3 size: 12 residues. This CDR3 is CASASGGAEAFF. The CDR3 nucleotides are TGTGCCAGCGCCTCGGGGGGGGCTGAAGCTTTCTTT.

The chain recombines TRBV15 with TRBJ1-1; weak D call: TRBD1 (5 bases). The CDR3 covers 15 residues. V was trimmed by 0 bases and J by 1 base, leaving 9 bases between them. The germline CDR1 and CDR2 sequences are LNHNV and YYDKDF (reference sequence). This chain's CDR3 is CATSRDRGTNTEAFF. DNA for the CDR3: TGTGCCACCAGCAGAGATAGGGGCACGAACACTGAAGCTTTCTTT. The full variable domain, its missing parts supplied by reference TRBV15 and TRBJ1-1, is DAMVIQNPRYQVTQFGKPVTLSCSQTLNHNVMYWYQQKSSQAPKLLFHYYDKDFNNEADTPDNFQSRRPNTSFCFLDIRSPGLGDTAMYLCATSRDRGTNTEAFFGQGTRLTVV.

The V and J genes are TRBV27 and TRBJ2-7, with 13 nucleotides matching TRBD2. This CDR3 has 15 residues. Germline CDR1 is MNHEY and CDR2 is SMNVEV (reference sequence). Trimming at V came to 8 bases and at J to 3 bases, leaving 7 bases not matched to a gene. Here the CDR3 reads CASRLGTSGNYEQYF. The DNA of the CDR3 is TGTGCCAGCCGGCTCGGGACTAGCGGGAACTACGAGCAGTACTTC.

This clone was seen more than once but under ten times. This chain uses TRBV2 with TRBJ1-4; D gene ambiguous. V lost 6 bases to trimming and J lost 7 bases, with 6 bases between them. CDR1 and CDR2 (germline): SNHLY, FYNNEI. The length of the CDR3 is 11 residues. CDR3 amino acids: CASSYSEKLFF. In nucleotides, the CDR3 is TGTGCCAGCAGCTACAGTGAAAAACTGTTTTTT.

The chain joins TRBV4-1 to TRBJ1-1; possibly TRBD1 for D (5 bases). The CDR3 length is 15 residues. The V gene's germline CDR1 is MGHRA and CDR2 YSYEKL. Trimming cost V 1 base and J 5 bases, with 14 bases left between them. In DNA, the CDR3 is TGCGCCAGCAGCCAAGCTGGGACCGGGGGGACTGAAGCTTTCTTT. Translated: CASSQAGTGGTEAFF.

V usage is TRBV6-4 and J usage is TRBJ2-3; TRBD1 agrees at 9 bases. V shed 2 bases and J 3 bases; nucleotides not matched to a gene: 3. Per germline, CDR1 MRHNA and CDR2 SNTAGT. The CDR3 runs to 15 residues. The CDR3 coding sequence is TGTGCCAGCAGTGACCGGACAGGGGAAACAGATACGCAGTATTTT. Protein: CASSDRTGETDTQYF.

The V call is TRBV3-1 (or the pseudogene TRBV3-2), the J call TRBJ2-2, with TRBD2 identical over 13 bases. The CDR3 is 18 residues long. The J segment lost 4 bases and the V segment lost 0 bases, leaving 5 bases of the junction unmatched. Per germline, CDR1 LGHDT and CDR2 YNNKEL (reference sequence). The CDR3 DNA follows: TGTGCCAGCAGCCAAGATACGGGACTAGCGGGACCCACCGGGGAGCTGTTTTTT. This sequence encodes CASSQDTGLAGPTGELFF.

The V gene is TRBV6-1, the J gene TRBJ2-3; 9 positions match TRBD2. Germline lookup yields CDR1 MNHNS and CDR2 SASEGT. V was clipped by 4 bases and J by 1 base; unmatched bases: 15. The CDR3 has 19 residues. The CDR3 bases are TGTGCCAGCAGTGGCCCGACGAATAGCGGGAGAGTCGGCACAGATACGCAGTATTTT. Its translation: CASSGPTNSGRVGTDTQYF.

The chain uses TRBV9 and TRBJ2-2, with D hard to call. V was shortened by 0 bases and J by 3 bases, with 9 bases between the two germline ends. The CDR3 is 15 amino acids. Germline V lookup: CDR1 SGDLS, CDR2 YYNGEE. The CDR3 loop is CASSVVAGDTGELFF. The CDR3 coding sequence is TGTGCCAGCAGCGTAGTGGCTGGAGACACCGGGGAGCTGTTTTTT.

The V gene is TRBV19, the J gene TRBJ2-7; TRBD1 is a possible D gene (6 bases). Looked up from germline, CDR1 is LNHDA and CDR2 is SQIVND (reference sequence). The V and J ends lost 4 bases and 3 bases respectively, with 13 bases between them. The CDR3 consists of 14 residues. DNA for the CDR3: TGTGCCAGTAGTACGGGACACATGAACTACGAGCAGTACTTC. Translated, it gives CASSTGHMNYEQYF.

The chain has TRBV7-9 and TRBJ1-1, with D hard to call. This CDR3 contains 18 residues. The V gene's germline CDR1 is SEHNR and CDR2 FQNEAQ (reference sequence). The V gene lost 4 bases and the J gene lost 1 base, with 22 bases spanning the gap. This chain's CDR3 is CASSSYATRGQPNTEAFF. In DNA, the CDR3 is TGTGCCAGCAGCTCCTATGCCACTCGAGGGCAGCCGAACACTGAAGCTTTCTTT.

The chain employs TRBV14 and TRBJ2-7; TRBD1 matches 8 bases. Germline V gene sequence: CDR1 SGHDN, CDR2 FVKESK. The CDR3 totals 13 residues. The V gene end was trimmed by 3 bases and the J gene end by 6 bases; junction bases not matched to a gene: 4. The CDR3 coding sequence is TGTGCCAGCAGCCAGGGACAGGTGGGCGAGCAGTACTTC. Amino acids: CASSQGQVGEQYF.

The chain joins TRBV2 to TRBJ1-6; D remains unclear. The CDR3 spans 16 residues. Germline-derived CDR1 and CDR2 are SNHLY and FYNNEI. Trimming removed 2 bases at V and 7 bases at J, with 15 bases between. CDR3 in DNA: TGTGCCAGCAGTGAATTTGCGACATCTTTAAATTCACCCCTCCACTTT. It encodes CASSEFATSLNSPLHF.